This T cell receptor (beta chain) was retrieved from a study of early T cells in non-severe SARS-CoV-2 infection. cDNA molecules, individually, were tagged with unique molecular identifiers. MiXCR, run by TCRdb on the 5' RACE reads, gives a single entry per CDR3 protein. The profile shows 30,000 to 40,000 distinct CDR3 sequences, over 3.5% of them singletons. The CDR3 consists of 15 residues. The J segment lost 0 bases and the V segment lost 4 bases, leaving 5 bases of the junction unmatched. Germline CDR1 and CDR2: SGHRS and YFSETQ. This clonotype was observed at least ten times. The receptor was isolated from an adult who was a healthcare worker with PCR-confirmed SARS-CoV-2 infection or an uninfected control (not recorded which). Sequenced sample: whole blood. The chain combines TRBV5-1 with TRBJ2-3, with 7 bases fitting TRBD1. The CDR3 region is CASSRTRGSTDTQYF. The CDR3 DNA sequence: TGCGCCAGCAGCCGCACCAGGGGGAGCACAGATACGCAGTATTTT.